This T cell receptor (beta chain) stems from a study of CD8+ T cells in alopecia areata (dated by TCRdb to between 2017 and 2018). Broadly, across the study: The treated patients took part in an open-label pilot trial in which moderate-to-severe alopecia areata was treated with oral tofacitinib at 5 to 10 mg twice daily. The study used high-throughput TCRbeta sequencing to examine T cell clonal expansion in alopecia areata, in both the C3H/HeJ mouse model and human patients. RNA came from the PAXgene miRNA kit for fixed scalp, the miRNeasy kit for PBMCs, and the RNeasy kit for mouse skin. Clonality in the scalp was compared among normal scalp (n=4), patchy alopecia areata scalp (n=8), and alopecia totalis/universalis scalp (n=8). Biopsies were taken from tofacitinib-treated patients at baseline and at 4 and 24 weeks of treatment, and a later scalp biopsy was taken in several of the tofacitinib-treated patients. In humans, TCRbeta sequencing was performed on scalp tissue and on sorted CD4+ and CD8+ peripheral blood T cells from healthy controls and from patients with patchy or totalis/universalis alopecia areata. Patients received tofacitinib for 6 to 18 months and were then followed off drug for 6 months to check for delayed response and recurrence. TCRbeta CDR3 regions were amplified by immunoSEQ multiplex PCR using 35 Vbeta forward and 13 Jbeta reverse primers. In treated patients, disease severity was measured using the SALT score, which gives the percentage of scalp surface area affected.

The treatment or condition label for this specimen denotes: oral pan-JAK inhibitor, 5-10 mg twice daily. From alopecia areata patients, peripheral blood was collected along with lesional scalp punch biopsies. PBMCs were isolated by density centrifugation and stained for CD3, CD4 and CD8, after which CD4+ and CD8+ T cells were sorted on a FACSAria. Looking up the germline V gene yields CDR1 MNHNS and CDR2 SASEGT. The V end loses 3 bases and the J end loses 6 bases, and a stretch of 6 bases separates them. Measured from the cysteine to the phenylalanine, the CDR3 is 12 residues long. Only the CDR3 part of the read is kept: 36 bases, read in frame from the first base. As regards this clone: Its binding antigen is unknown. Base qualities are not at hand, and no much larger clone is one base apart.

The receptor library was made with the immunoSEQ multiplex PCR assay. RNA was extracted from all samples and reverse transcribed into cDNA as template for TCR sequencing. First-strand cDNA was synthesized using SuperScript III with a 2:1 mix of oligo-dT and random hexamers. Amplification bias was assessed with a synthetic immune receptor repertoire, and residual bias was removed computationally. On the study's bioinformatics: Raw reads were preprocessed to remove errors, and CDR3 was defined according to IMGT conventions as the region from the conserved cysteine to phenylalanine. Clonality was computed by normalizing Shannon entropy by log2 of the number of productive unique TCRs and subtracting the result from 1. Scalp TCRbeta sequences were cross-referenced with sorted blood CD4 and CD8 repertoires so that the CD4 or CD8 identity of scalp clones could be inferred. The immuneACCESS repertoire file appears here via TCRdb, limited to in-frame rearrangements. These files lack a portion of the clones; in checked studies, under half of the deficit traces to unresolved V genes, and the cause of the others is not known. V and J calls and clone size are given by that table; D and trimming were obtained from the DNA. Counted in this sample were some 200,000 clones; roughly 40% of them appeared once. The ten largest clones capture roughly 2.6% of the sample.

Beyond this particular receptor, the publication reports: During tofacitinib treatment, many expanded lesional clones stuck around in both scalp and blood, and this persistence may partly explain why relapse happens after treatment is stopped. Unlike mouse skin, which is dominated by gammadelta T cells, normal human skin has resident alphabeta T cells that are also sequenced, and this complicates analysis of the scalp TCR repertoire. Compared with normal scalp, lesional scalp, particularly in alopecia totalis/universalis, had higher clonality and more expanded CD8+ clones, which suggests antigenic drive. With tofacitinib, both scalp clonality and the number of expanded CD8+ clones among the top 100 scalp clones went down significantly. Because the treated cohort was small and had just a single nonresponder, larger studies are needed to establish links between baseline CD8+ expansion and response. Compared with mice, TCR sequences shared between patients were less clear, possibly partly because of HLA diversity across the patient population.

Sequences were derived from CD4+ T cells sorted from blood, sampled around week 37, from a patient treated with tofacitinib. The receptor's source is a human donor with alopecia areata. Recombination linked TRBV6-1 to TRBJ1-5, with no confident D gene call. The DNA reads TGTGCCAGCAGTGATTACAGTCAGCCCCAGCATTTT. Its product reads: CASSDYSQPQHF.